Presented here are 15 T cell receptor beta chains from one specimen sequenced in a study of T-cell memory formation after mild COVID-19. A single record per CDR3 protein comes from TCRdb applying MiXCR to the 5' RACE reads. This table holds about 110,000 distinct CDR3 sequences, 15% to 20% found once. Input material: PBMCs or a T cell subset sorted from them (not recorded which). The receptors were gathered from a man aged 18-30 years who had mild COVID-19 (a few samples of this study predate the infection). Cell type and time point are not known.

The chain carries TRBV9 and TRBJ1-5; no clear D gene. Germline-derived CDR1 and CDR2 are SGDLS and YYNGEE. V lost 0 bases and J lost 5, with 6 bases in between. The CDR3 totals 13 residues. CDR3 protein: CASSVDADQPQHF. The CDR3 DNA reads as TGTGCCAGCAGCGTAGATGCGGATCAGCCCCAGCATTTT.

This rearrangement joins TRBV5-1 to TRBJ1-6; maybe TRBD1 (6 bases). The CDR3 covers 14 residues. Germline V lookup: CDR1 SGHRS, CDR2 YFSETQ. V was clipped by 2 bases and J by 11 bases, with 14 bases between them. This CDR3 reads CASSFGGQGAPLHF. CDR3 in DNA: TGCGCCAGCAGCTTTGGGGGACAAGGTGCACCCCTCCACTTT.

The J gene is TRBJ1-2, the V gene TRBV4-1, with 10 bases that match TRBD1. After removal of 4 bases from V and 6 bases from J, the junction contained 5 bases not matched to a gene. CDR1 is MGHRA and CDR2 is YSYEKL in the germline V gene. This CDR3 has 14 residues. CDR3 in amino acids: CASSRDRGQDGYTF. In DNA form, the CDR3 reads TGCGCCAGCAGCCGAGACAGGGGGCAGGATGGCTACACCTTC.

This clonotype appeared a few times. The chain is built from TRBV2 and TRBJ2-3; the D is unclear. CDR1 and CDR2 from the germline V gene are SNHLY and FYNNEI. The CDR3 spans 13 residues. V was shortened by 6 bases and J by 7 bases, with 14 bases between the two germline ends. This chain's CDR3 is CASRTPSSYTQYF. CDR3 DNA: TGTGCCAGCAGGACCCCCTCTTCCTATACGCAGTATTTT. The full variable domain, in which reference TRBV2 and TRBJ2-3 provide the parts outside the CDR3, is EPEVTQTPSHQVTQMGQEVILRCVPISNHLYFYWYRQILGQKVEFLVSFYNNEISEKSEIFDDQFSVERPDGSNFTLKIRSTKLEDSAMYFCASRTPSSYTQYFGPGTRLTVL.

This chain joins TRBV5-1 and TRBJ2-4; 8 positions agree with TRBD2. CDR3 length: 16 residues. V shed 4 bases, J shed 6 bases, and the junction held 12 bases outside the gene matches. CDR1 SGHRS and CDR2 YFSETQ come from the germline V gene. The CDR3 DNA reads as TGCGCCAGCAGCCCCCTCGGGGGGGCGCTCCGAAACATTCAGTACTTC. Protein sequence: CASSPLGGALRNIQYF. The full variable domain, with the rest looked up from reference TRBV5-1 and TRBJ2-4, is KAGVTQTPRYLIKTRGQQVTLSCSPISGHRSVSWYQQTPGQGLQFLFEYFSETQRNKGNFPGRFSGRQFSNSRSEMNVSTLELGDSALYLCASSPLGGALRNIQYFGAGTRLSVL.

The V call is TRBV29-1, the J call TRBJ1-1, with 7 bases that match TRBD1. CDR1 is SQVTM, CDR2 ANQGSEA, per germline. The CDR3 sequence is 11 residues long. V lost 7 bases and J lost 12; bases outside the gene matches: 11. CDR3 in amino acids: CSASGQILTFF. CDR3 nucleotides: TGCAGCGCCTCGGGACAGATACTGACTTTCTTT.

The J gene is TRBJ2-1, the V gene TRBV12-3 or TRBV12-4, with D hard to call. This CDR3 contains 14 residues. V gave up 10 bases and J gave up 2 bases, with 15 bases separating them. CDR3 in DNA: TGTGCCACCTGCGGTCCATCGGCCTACAATGAGCAGTTCTTC. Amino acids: CATCGPSAYNEQFF.

CDR3 in DNA: TGTGCCAGCAGCCCTTGGGGACATAACTATGGCTACACCTTC. This translates into CASSPWGHNYGYTF. The J gene is TRBJ1-2, the V gene TRBV3-1, with a tentative D call TRBD1 (6 bases). Germline assignment: CDR1 LGHDT and CDR2 YNNKEL (reference sequence). Trimming took 4 bases from V and 1 from J, leaving 10 bases between them. This CDR3 has 14 amino acids.

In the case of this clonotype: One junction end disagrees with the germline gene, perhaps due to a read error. The CDR3 nucleotides read TGTGCCAGCAGCTCATCCCACTCAAATCGGCCCCAGCATTTT. As protein: CASSSSHSNRPQHF. The V and J genes are TRBV5-5 and TRBJ1-5; D ambiguous. There are 14 residues in the CDR3. The V gene's germline CDR1 is SGHKS and CDR2 YYEKEE (reference sequence).

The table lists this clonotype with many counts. As DNA, the CDR3 is TGTGCCAGCAGCTTAAGGGCGGGGACAGGAGTCAGCACAGATACGCAGTATTTT. Amino acids: CASSLRAGTGVSTDTQYF. The V and J genes are TRBV11-2 and TRBJ2-3, with TRBD1 matching 8 bases. Germline values: CDR1 SGHAT, CDR2 FQNNGV. J lost 0 bases, V lost 2 bases, and 10 bases had no gene match. The CDR3 covers 18 residues.

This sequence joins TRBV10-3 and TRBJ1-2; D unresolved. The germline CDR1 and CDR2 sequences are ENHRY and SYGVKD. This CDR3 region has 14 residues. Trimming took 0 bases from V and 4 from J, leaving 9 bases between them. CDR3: CAISESTGFYGYTF. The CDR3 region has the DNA TGTGCCATCAGTGAGTCGACGGGTTTCTATGGCTACACCTTC.

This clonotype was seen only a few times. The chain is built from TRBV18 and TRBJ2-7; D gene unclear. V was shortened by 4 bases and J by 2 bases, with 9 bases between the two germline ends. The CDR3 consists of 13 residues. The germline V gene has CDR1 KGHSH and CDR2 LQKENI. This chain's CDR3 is CASSQGSTYEQYF. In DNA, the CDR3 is TGTGCCAGCTCACAAGGGTCGACCTACGAGCAGTACTTC.

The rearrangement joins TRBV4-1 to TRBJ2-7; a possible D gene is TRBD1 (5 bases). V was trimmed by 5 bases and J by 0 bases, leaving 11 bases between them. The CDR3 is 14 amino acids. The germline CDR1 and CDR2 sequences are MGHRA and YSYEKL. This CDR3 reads CASSNLQDSYEQYF. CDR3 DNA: TGCGCCAGCAGCAACTTACAGGACTCCTACGAGCAGTACTTC.

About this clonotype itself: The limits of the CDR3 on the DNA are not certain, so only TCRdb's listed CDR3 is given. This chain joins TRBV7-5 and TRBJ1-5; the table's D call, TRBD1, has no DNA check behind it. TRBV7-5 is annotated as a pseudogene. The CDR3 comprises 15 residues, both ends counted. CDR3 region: CISVPEARVNQPQHF.

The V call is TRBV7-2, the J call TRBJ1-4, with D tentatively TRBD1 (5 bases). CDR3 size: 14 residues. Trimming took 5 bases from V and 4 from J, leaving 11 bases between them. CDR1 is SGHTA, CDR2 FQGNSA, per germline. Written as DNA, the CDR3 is TGTGCCAGCAGCCCTCGACAGATTAATGAAAAACTGTTTTTT. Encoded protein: CASSPRQINEKLFF.